Listed below are T cell receptor beta chains from one sample, sequenced in a study of Ad26.COV2.S vaccination and SARS-CoV-2 variants. Using immunoSEQ multiplex PCR, the repertoire was profiled, and TCRdb retains in-frame clones only, with some absent. The sample records a few hundred thousand clones, under 90% being singletons. This specimen consisted of peripheral blood, obtained in a trial of Ad26.COV2.S vaccine versus placebo. Source of these receptors: a person aged 18-65 years who received the Ad26.COV2.S COVID-19 vaccine or a placebo. Each CDR3 is given without its conserved first and last residue. Fields, in order: V gene, CDR3 protein.

TRBV24-1	ATGDGSTDTQY
TRBV25-1	ASSREGANTEAF
TRBV27	AIPPRSHARTGELF
TRBV4-3	ASSHTAWNEKLF
TRBV9	ASSVGRDGGEAF
TRBV13	ASSLVLSTEAF
TRBV5-1	ASSGSEADTQY
TRBV28	ATQTSMDEQF
TRBV11-3	ASSLFAYGGVEDTQY
TRBV10-2	ASTENTGGTAF
TRBV6-6	ASRPRGRGSAEAF